This TCR beta chain derives from a study of T cell responses to AZD1222 COVID-19 vaccine. Measured with immunoSEQ multiplex PCR; TCRdb has only the in-frame clones, and not every one. The table has 100,000 or so clones, approximately 91% seen once; the top ten hold 16%. The CDR3 extends over 18 amino acids. Trimming shortened V by 0 bases and J by 3 bases, and 18 bases separated the two germline ends. Per the germline V gene, CDR1 is LNHNV and CDR2 is YYDKDF (reference sequence). Only a few counts were recorded for this clone. The rearrangement joins TRBV15 to TRBJ1-3; no clear D. The clonotype comes from an adult in good health. Specimen: peripheral blood, collected on day 0 of AZD1222 vaccination. DNA for the CDR3: TGTGCCACCAGCAGAGATCGACGTAGCCGTTTAGGTGGAAACACCATATATTTT. It codes for CATSRDRRSRLGGNTIYF.